This T cell receptor beta chain was profiled in a study of blood T cell repertoires in COVID-19. Turning to the study itself: The cDNA or gDNA used as material had been derived from T cells, B-cell-depleted T cells, or PBMCs.

This clone appeared a single time. Original processing methods: Reference gene primer amplification in the assay estimated nucleated cell counts. The data were produced by immunoSEQ multiplex PCR, yet TCRdb's version contains in-frame clones alone and is incomplete. V, J and clone size reflect that table, while D and trimming were determined from the DNA. The data hold roughly 100,000 clones, with around 74% observed a single time. There are 14 residues in the CDR3. Trimming at V came to 3 bases and at J to 7 bases, leaving 5 bases not matched to a gene. Per germline, CDR1 LNHNV and CDR2 YYDKDF (reference sequence).

The sequenced material came from peripheral blood. This rearrangement joins TRBV15 to TRBJ1-2, with 10 positions matching TRBD1. The clonotype comes from a woman aged 70 to 79 with acute or convalescent COVID-19. CDR3 nucleotide sequence: TGTGCCACCAGCAGCACCGGGACAGGGGTTGGCTACACCTTC. Its protein is CATSSTGTGVGYTF.